These T cell receptor beta chains were read from a single sample in a study of human T cells and chemical hapten exposure. TCRdb re-derived calls from the RACE reads in MiXCR, one entry per CDR3 protein. The sample consists of approximately 85,000 distinct CDR3 sequences, roughly 10% of them appearing once. Sequencing was performed on whole blood, taken in connection with sensitization to the hapten diphenylcyclopropenone (DPC). The origin of the receptors is a woman aged 30 to 39 with alopecia areata. Some clones in this sample may be carry-over from other donors' samples. CDR3s include the opening cysteine and the closing phenylalanine or tryptophan.

v_call	j_call	cdr3_aa
TRBV7-2	TRBJ1-4	CASSLEGSPTNEKLFF
TRBV18	TRBJ2-3	CASSPPTTDTQYF
TRBV7-3	TRBJ2-1	CASSLRLSSYNEQFF
TRBV7-9	TRBJ2-2	CASSPPTSGELFF
TRBV11-3	TRBJ2-7	CASSLKTGLGYEQYF
TRBV20-1	TRBJ1-5	CSARVEGGAQPQHF
TRBV28	TRBJ2-3	CASSLVRGGIDTQYF
TRBV20-1	TRBJ2-1	CSARNEQFF
TRBV4-2	TRBJ1-3	CASSQEALPGAGGNTIYF
TRBV20-1	TRBJ2-3	CSAREDATDTQYF
TRBV5-1	TRBJ2-5	CASSFLAGAGQETQYF
TRBV6-2/TRBV6-3	TRBJ1-6	CASKPEARENSPLHF
TRBV7-9	TRBJ1-1	CASTSQGTEAFF
TRBV18	TRBJ2-4	CASSPLQGGTKNIQYF
TRBV27	TRBJ1-6	CASSLDRQGRSPLHF
TRBV14	TRBJ2-7	CASSPRTDYEQYF
TRBV6-5	TRBJ2-7	CASSRTGDEQYF
TRBV11-3	TRBJ1-1	CASSVTGSAFF
TRBV5-6	TRBJ1-1	CASSLVADLNTEAFF
TRBV20-1	TRBJ2-1	CSAGTSGLYNEQFF
TRBV7-9	TRBJ2-1	CASSPGGYSYNEQFF